Sequencing of this TCR beta chain was carried out in a study of breast tumors, draining lymph nodes, adjacent tissues. Study results and caveats: The data were judged consistent with most tumor T cells coming from lymph node and expanding in tumor. Compared with lymph nodes, tumors were less diverse; compared with nontumor tissue, more. Luminal-like breast cancer showed significantly greater tumor-nontumor repertoire similarity than basal-like breast cancer did. Tumor T cell lymph node origin was a supported hypothesis, not proven.

In this sample, this clonotype turned up many times. Its antigen is unidentified. With V trimmed by 6 bases and J by 5 bases, 6 bases remained unmatched. The CDR3 consists of 13 residues. Germline CDR1 is SQVTM and CDR2 is ANQGSEA. Breast cancer patients provided tissue from their axillary draining lymph nodes. TCRdb redid the calling of the multiplex PCR reads with MiXCR, one entry per CDR3 protein. The table shows more than 85,000 distinct CDR3 sequences, with 21% occurring only once. Sequencing was done on a sample of axillary lymph node tissue. The chain combines TRBV29-1 with TRBJ2-5; TRBD1 matches at 10 bases. This receptor was taken from a female donor with breast cancer. Some clones in this sample may be carry-over from other donors' samples. CDR3 coding DNA: TGCAGCGTAGACAGGGGGCGGTCGGAGACCCAGTACTTC. Its translation is CSVDRGRSETQYF.